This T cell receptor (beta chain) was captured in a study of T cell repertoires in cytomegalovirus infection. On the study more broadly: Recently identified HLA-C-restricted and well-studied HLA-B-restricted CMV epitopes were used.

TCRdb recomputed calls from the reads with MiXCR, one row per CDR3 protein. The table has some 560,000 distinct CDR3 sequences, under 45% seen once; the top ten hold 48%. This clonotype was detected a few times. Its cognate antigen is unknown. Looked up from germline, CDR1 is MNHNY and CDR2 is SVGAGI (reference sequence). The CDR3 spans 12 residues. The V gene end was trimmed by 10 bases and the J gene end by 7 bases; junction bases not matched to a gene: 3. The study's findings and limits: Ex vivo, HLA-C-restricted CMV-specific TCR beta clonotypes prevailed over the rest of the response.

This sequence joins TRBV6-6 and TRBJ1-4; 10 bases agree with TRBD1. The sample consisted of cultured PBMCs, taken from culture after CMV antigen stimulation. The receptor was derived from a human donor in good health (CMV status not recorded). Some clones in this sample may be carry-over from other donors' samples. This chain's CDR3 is CATDRGAEKLFF. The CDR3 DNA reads TGTGCCACGGACAGGGGGGCTGAAAAACTGTTTTTT.